This TCR beta chain was observed in a study of identical twins. Findings and caveats of the study: Zero-insertion analyses might be partly confounded by invariant T cells like MAIT and iNKT. For out-of-frame beta sequences, excess twin sharing was weaker. Within cord blood, abundant beta clonotypes carried fewer insertions, but memory repertoires showed no such trend.

J lost 4 bases, V lost 6 bases, and 10 bases had no gene match. Germline values: CDR1 LGHDT, CDR2 YNNKEL (reference sequence). The CDR3 is 15 residues long. Each CDR3 protein is one row after TCRdb ran MiXCR on the 5' RACE reads. The repertoire consists of approximately 530,000 distinct CDR3 sequences, with 20% to 25% occurring once and the leading ten covering around 0.5%. Turning to this clonotype: Its target is unknown.

These data were also filed under a second study, of yellow fever vaccine responses in identical twins.

The sample taken for sequencing was CD4+ T cells sorted from blood. The TCR comes from a woman aged 18-29 years in good health. This chain connects TRBV3-1 to TRBJ2-3; 7 nucleotides match TRBD2. This CDR3 is CASSAQLASADTQYF. DNA for the CDR3: TGTGCCAGCAGTGCTCAACTAGCGTCCGCAGATACGCAGTATTTT.